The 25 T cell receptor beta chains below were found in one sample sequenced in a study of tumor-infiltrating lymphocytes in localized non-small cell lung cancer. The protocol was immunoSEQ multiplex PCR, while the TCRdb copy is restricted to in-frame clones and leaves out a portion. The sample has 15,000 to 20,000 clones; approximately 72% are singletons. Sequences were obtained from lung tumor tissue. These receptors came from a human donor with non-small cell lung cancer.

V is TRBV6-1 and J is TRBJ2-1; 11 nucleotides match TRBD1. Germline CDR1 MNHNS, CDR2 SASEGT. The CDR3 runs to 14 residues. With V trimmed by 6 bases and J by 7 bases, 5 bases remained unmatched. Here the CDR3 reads CASRGTGGPNEQFF. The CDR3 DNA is TGTGCCAGCAGGGGGACAGGGGGGCCAAATGAGCAGTTCTTC.

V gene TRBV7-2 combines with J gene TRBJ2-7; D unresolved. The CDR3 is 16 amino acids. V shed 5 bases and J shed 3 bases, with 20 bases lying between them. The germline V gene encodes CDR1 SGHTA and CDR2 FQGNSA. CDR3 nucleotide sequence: TGTGCCAGCAGCCCCAGGTCGCCGGCACCTTACTACGAGCAGTACTTC. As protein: CASSPRSPAPYYEQYF.

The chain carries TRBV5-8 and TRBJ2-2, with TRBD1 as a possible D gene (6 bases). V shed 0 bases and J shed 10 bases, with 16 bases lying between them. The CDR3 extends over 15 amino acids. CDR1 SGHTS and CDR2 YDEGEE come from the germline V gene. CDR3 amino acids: CASSLGLTGHQELFF. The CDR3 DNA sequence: TGTGCCAGCAGCTTGGGTCTGACAGGCCACCAGGAGCTGTTTTTT.

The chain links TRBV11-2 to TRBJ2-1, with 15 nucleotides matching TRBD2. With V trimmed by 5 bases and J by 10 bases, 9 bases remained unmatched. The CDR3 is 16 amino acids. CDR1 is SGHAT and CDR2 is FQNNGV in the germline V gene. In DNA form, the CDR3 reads TGTGCCAGCAGCCCGGGACTAGCGGGGGGAGGTAGGGAGCAGTTCTTC. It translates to CASSPGLAGGGREQFF.

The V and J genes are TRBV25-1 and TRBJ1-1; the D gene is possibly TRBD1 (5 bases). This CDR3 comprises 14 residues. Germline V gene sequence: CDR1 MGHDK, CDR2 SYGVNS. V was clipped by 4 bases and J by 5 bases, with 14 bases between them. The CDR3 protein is CASSATPWGTEAFF. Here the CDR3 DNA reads TGTGCCAGCAGTGCGACTCCCTGGGGGACTGAAGCTTTCTTT. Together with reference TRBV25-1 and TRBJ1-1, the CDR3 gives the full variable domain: EADIYQTPRYLVIGTGKKITLECSQTMGHDKMYWYQQDPGMELHLIHYSYGVNSTEKGDLSSESTVSRIRTEHFPLTLESARPSHTSQYLCASSATPWGTEAFFGQGTRLTVV.

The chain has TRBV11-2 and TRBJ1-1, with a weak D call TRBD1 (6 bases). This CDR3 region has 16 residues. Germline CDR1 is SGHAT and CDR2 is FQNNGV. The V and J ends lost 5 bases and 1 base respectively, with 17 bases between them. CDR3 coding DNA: TGTGCCAGCAGCCCACCGGGGGCGTCTAGGAACACTGAAGCTTTCTTT. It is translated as CASSPPGASRNTEAFF.

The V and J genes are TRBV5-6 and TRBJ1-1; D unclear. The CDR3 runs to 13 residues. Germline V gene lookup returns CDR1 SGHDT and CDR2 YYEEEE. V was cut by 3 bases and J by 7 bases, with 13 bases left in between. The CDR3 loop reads CASSYFGEGEAFF. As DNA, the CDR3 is TGTGCCAGCAGCTACTTCGGAGAGGGTGAAGCTTTCTTT.

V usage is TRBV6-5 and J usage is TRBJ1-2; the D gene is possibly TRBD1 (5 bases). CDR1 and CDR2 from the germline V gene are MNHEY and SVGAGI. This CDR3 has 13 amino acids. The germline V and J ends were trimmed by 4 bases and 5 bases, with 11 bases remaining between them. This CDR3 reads CASSFQAGYGYTF. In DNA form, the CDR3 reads TGTGCCAGCAGTTTTCAAGCAGGGTATGGCTACACCTTC.

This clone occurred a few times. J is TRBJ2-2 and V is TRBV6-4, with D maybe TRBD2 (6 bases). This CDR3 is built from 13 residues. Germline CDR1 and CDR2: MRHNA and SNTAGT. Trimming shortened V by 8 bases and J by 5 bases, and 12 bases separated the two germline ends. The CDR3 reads CASRDSQTGELFF. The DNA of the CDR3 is TGTGCCAGCCGGGACTCACAGACCGGGGAGCTGTTTTTT.

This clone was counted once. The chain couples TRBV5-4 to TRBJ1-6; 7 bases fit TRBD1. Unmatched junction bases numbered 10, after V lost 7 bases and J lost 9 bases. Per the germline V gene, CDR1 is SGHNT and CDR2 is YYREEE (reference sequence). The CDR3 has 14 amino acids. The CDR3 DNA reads TGTGCCAGCCGTTTCGACAGGGAAGGTTCACCCCTCCACTTT. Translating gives CASRFDREGSPLHF.

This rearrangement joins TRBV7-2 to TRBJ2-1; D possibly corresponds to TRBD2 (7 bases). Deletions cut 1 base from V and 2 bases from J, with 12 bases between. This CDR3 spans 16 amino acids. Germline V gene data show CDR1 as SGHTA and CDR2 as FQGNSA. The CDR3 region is CASSLGGGTPYNEQFF. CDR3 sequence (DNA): TGTGCCAGCAGCTTAGGGGGGGGGACACCCTACAATGAGCAGTTCTTC. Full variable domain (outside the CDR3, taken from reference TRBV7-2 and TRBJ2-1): GAGVSQSPSNKVTEKGKDVELRCDPISGHTALYWYRQSLGQGLEFLIYFQGNSAPDKSGLPSDRFSAERTGGSVSTLTIQRTQQEDSAVYLCASSLGGGTPYNEQFFGPGTRLTVL.

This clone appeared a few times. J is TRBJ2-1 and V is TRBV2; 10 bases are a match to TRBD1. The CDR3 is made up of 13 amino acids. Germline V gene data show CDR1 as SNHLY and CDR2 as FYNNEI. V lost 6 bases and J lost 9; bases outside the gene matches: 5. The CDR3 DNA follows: TGTGCCAGCAGGGGACAGGGGTATGGTGAGCAGTTCTTC. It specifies CASRGQGYGEQFF.

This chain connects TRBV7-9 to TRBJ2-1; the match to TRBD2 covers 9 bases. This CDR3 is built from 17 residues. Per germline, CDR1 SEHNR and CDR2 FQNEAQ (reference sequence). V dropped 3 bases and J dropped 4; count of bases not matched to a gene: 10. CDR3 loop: CASSLPERLAVYNEQFF. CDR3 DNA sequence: TGTGCCAGCAGCTTGCCTGAGCGACTAGCGGTTTACAATGAGCAGTTCTTC.

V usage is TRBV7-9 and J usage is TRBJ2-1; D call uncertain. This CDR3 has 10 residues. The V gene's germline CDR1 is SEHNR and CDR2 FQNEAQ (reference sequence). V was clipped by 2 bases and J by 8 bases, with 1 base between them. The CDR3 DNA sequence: TGTGCCAGCAGCTTATATGAGCAGTTCTTC. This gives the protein CASSLYEQFF.

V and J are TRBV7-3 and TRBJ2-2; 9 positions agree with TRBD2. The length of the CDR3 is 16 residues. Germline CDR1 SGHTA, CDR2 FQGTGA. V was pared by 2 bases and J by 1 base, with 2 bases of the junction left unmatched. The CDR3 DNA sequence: TGTGCCAGCAGCTTACTAGCGGGACTGAACACCGGGGAGCTGTTTTTT. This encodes CASSLLAGLNTGELFF.

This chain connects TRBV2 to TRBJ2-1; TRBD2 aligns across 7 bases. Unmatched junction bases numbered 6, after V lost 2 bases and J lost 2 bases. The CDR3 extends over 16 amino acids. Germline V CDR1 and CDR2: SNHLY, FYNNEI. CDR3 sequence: CASSERSGGTYNEQFF. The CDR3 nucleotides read TGTGCCAGCAGTGAAAGGTCGGGGGGTACCTACAATGAGCAGTTCTTC.

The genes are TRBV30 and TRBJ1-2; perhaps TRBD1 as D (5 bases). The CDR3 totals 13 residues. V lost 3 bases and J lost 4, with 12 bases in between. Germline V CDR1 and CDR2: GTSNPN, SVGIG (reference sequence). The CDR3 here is CAWRVERGYGYTF. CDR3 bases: TGTGCCTGGAGGGTCGAAAGGGGCTATGGCTACACCTTC.

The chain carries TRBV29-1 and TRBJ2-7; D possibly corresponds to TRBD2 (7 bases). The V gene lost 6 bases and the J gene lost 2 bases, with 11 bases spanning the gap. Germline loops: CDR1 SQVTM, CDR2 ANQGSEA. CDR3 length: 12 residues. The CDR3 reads CSVEGGAYEQYF. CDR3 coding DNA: TGCAGCGTGGAGGGGGGGGCCTACGAGCAGTACTTC.

The CDR3 DNA reads TGTGCCAGCAGCTTGGATGGTCTGGGGGCGGACGAGCAGTACTTC. It is translated as CASSLDGLGADEQYF. The V gene is TRBV5-5, the J gene TRBJ2-7; D is perhaps TRBD1 (6 bases). CDR1 SGHKS and CDR2 YYEKEE come from the germline V gene (reference sequence). V gave up 0 bases and J gave up 5 bases, with 15 bases separating them. CDR3 length: 15 amino acids.

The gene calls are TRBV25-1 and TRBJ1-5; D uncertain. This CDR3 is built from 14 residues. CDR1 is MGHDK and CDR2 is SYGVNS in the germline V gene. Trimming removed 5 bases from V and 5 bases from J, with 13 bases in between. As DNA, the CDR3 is TGTGCCAGCAGTCGACTCGGAGACGATCAGCCCCAGCATTTT. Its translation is CASSRLGDDQPQHF.

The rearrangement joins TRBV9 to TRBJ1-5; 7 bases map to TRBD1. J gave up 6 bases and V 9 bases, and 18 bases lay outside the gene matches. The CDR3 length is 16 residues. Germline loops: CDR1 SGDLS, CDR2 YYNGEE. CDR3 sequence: CANPPPGTEEFQPQHF. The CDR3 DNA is TGTGCCAACCCACCTCCCGGGACAGAAGAATTTCAGCCCCAGCATTTT.

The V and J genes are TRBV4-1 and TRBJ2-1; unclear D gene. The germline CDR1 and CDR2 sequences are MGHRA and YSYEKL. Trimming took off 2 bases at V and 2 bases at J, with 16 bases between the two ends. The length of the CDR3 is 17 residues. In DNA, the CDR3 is TGCGCCAGCAGCCAACCTATCTTCAGGAGACCCTACAATGAGCAGTTCTTC. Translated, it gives CASSQPIFRRPYNEQFF.

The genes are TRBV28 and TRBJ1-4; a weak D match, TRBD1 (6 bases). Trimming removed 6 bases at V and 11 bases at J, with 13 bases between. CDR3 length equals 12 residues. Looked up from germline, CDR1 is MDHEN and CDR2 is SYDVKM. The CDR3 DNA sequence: TGTGCCAGCAGCCCGCCGAGGGGGAAACTGTTTTTT. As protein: CASSPPRGKLFF.

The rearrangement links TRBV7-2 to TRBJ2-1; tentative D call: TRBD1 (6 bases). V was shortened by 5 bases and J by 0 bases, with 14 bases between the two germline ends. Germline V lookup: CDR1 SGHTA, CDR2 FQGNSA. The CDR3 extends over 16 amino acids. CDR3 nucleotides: TGTGCCAGCAGCGTGGACAGCCTAAGCTCCTACAATGAGCAGTTCTTC. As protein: CASSVDSLSSYNEQFF.

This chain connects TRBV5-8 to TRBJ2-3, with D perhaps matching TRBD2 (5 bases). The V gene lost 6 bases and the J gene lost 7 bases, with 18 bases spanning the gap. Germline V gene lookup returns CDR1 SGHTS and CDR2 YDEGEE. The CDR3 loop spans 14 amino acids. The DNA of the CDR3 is TGTGCCAGCATCTCAGGACTCAATCTATATACGCAGTATTTT. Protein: CASISGLNLYTQYF. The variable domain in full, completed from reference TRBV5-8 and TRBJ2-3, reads EAGVTQSPTHLIKTRGQQATLRCSPISGHTSVYWYQQALGLGLQFLLWYDEGEERNRGNFPPRFSGRQFPNYSSELNVNALELEDSALYLCASISGLNLYTQYFGPGTRLTVL.